The next 26 T cell receptor beta chains were all read from a single sample in a study of blood T cell repertoires in COVID-19. Clones were sequenced by immunoSEQ multiplex PCR, and TCRdb holds only the in-frame ones, with some missing. The sample lists about 260,000 clones, 87% occurring once. The sample taken for sequencing was peripheral blood. Receptor source: a middle-aged woman who had recovered from COVID-19.

The J gene is TRBJ1-5, the V gene TRBV6-6; a possible D gene is TRBD1 (5 bases). The V end lost 3 bases, the J end lost 5 bases, and 14 bases lay between the germline ends. Per the germline V gene, CDR1 is MNHNY and CDR2 is SVGAGI (reference sequence). This CDR3 comprises 15 residues. The CDR3: CASSYVDTTDQPQHF. CDR3 in DNA: TGTGCCAGCAGTTATGTGGACACAACCGATCAGCCCCAGCATTTT.

This clone has more than one count but fewer than ten. This chain connects TRBV11-3 to TRBJ1-2, with unresolved D. The germline V and J ends were trimmed by 4 bases and 8 bases, with 11 bases remaining between them. The CDR3 is 12 residues long. Germline loops: CDR1 SGHNT, CDR2 YENEEA. CDR3 nucleotides: TGTGCCAGCAGCTCGGGAGGGATGGGCTACACCTTC. This sequence encodes CASSSGGMGYTF.

J is TRBJ2-5 and V is TRBV6-2 or TRBV6-3; 7 nucleotides match TRBD2. The CDR3 is made up of 13 amino acids. Losses at the gene ends were 5 bases for V and 7 bases for J; bases not matched to a gene: 7. Germline CDR1 is MNHEY and CDR2 is SVGEGT. CDR3 sequence: CASSEITGGTQYF. The CDR3 nucleotides read TGTGCCAGCAGTGAGATTACGGGAGGGACCCAGTACTTC.

This clone showed up just a few times. The chain couples TRBV2 to TRBJ1-2; perhaps TRBD1 as D (6 bases). There are 12 residues in the CDR3. Germline values: CDR1 SNHLY, CDR2 FYNNEI. The V gene lost 8 bases and the J gene lost 4 bases, with 11 bases spanning the gap. The CDR3 DNA follows: TGTGCCAGCTGGGCAGGGGCCTATGGCTACACCTTC. It encodes CASWAGAYGYTF.

This sequence joins TRBV6-2 or TRBV6-3 and TRBJ2-5; 7 bases are a match to TRBD2. The germline CDR1 and CDR2 sequences are MNHEY and SVGEGT. This CDR3 comprises 14 residues. Trimming at V came to 2 bases and at J to 3 bases, leaving 3 bases not matched to a gene. The CDR3 coding sequence is TGTGCCAGCAGTTACGTTGGGGGGGAAGAGACCCAGTACTTC. Protein product: CASSYVGGEETQYF.

DNA for the CDR3: TGTGCCAGCAGCCAACCGGGGAGCAATCAGCCCCAGCATTTT. Protein sequence: CASSQPGSNQPQHF. The chain is built from TRBV28 and TRBJ1-5; D is undetermined. CDR1 and CDR2 from the germline V gene are MDHEN and SYDVKM. Trimming stripped 6 bases from V and 1 base from J, with 10 bases between. The length of the CDR3 is 14 residues.

V and J are TRBV10-3 and TRBJ2-7, with D perhaps TRBD1 (6 bases). The V end was cut by 5 bases, the J end by 6 bases, with 14 bases between. The CDR3 spans 13 residues. Germline V lookup: CDR1 ENHRY, CDR2 SYGVKD. The CDR3 DNA is TGTGCCATCAGTTCGACAGGTGACAGCGAGCAGTACTTC. Protein: CAISSTGDSEQYF.

The chain links TRBV7-8 to TRBJ1-3; D remains ambiguous. Trimming pared 2 bases from V and 6 bases from J, leaving 11 bases between. The CDR3 has 14 amino acids. The germline V gene encodes CDR1 SGHVS and CDR2 FQNEAQ. CDR3 loop: CASSLSQAQNTIYF. The CDR3, as DNA: TGTGCCAGCAGCTTAAGCCAGGCTCAAAACACCATATATTTT.

The chain is built from TRBV5-1 and TRBJ2-4; 7 bases map to TRBD1. Germline V gene data show CDR1 as SGHRS and CDR2 as YFSETQ. Trimming at V came to 4 bases and at J to 6 bases, leaving 4 bases not matched to a gene. The CDR3 loop spans 13 amino acids. CDR3 region: CASSPGDRNIQYF. As DNA, the CDR3 is TGCGCCAGCAGCCCCGGGGACAGAAACATTCAGTACTTC. Full variable domain (outside the CDR3, taken from reference TRBV5-1 and TRBJ2-4): KAGVTQTPRYLIKTRGQQVTLSCSPISGHRSVSWYQQTPGQGLQFLFEYFSETQRNKGNFPGRFSGRQFSNSRSEMNVSTLELGDSALYLCASSPGDRNIQYFGAGTRLSVL.

The V call is TRBV7-9, the J call TRBJ1-1, with TRBD1 as a possible D gene (6 bases). The V end was cut by 9 bases, the J end by 6 bases, with 14 bases between. The CDR3 sequence is 12 residues long. Germline CDR1 and CDR2: SEHNR and FQNEAQ (reference sequence). This chain's CDR3 is CASTTGRPEAFF. CDR3 in DNA: TGTGCCAGTACAACAGGGCGGCCTGAAGCTTTCTTT.

Here the CDR3 DNA reads TGTGCCAGCAGCACTGGGCCGACAGATACGCAGTATTTT. Residues: CASSTGPTDTQYF. The chain uses TRBV6-5 and TRBJ2-3; no clear D. The CDR3 is made up of 13 amino acids. CDR1 is MNHEY and CDR2 is SVGAGI in the germline V gene. V was clipped by 6 bases and J by 3 bases, with 10 bases between them.

The genes are TRBV2 and TRBJ2-5; TRBD2 agrees at 11 bases. The V and J ends lost 3 bases and 4 bases, in that order; junction bases with no gene match: 7. CDR3 size: 16 residues. The germline V gene encodes CDR1 SNHLY and CDR2 FYNNEI. DNA of the CDR3: TGTGCCAGCAGTGAGGGGAGTAGCGGGGGGGTAGAGACCCAGTACTTC. It translates to CASSEGSSGGVETQYF.

In DNA, the CDR3 is TGTGCCAGCAGCTTGGCAGGGCAGAACACTGAAGCTTTCTTT. This encodes CASSLAGQNTEAFF. The chain joins TRBV7-3 to TRBJ1-1, with D maybe TRBD1 (5 bases). Germline CDR1 and CDR2: SGHTA and FQGTGA. Trimming cost V 3 bases and J 1 base, with 9 bases left between them. The CDR3 consists of 14 residues.

This sequence joins TRBV11-3 and TRBJ2-2; TRBD2 aligns across 8 bases. This CDR3 has 19 residues. Germline-derived CDR1 and CDR2 are SGHNT and YENEEA. The junction had 16 bases not matched to a gene; V was cut back by 5 bases and J by 2 bases. The CDR3 coding sequence is TGTGCCAGCAGCCCCCGACGGGGGGGGTCCCTCTTAAACACCGGGGAGCTGTTTTTT. Protein product: CASSPRRGGSLLNTGELFF.

The rearrangement links TRBV6-4 to TRBJ1-1, with 9 positions matching TRBD1. From germline, CDR1 is MRHNA and CDR2 SNTAGT. The trim removed 6 bases at V and 4 bases at J, leaving 6 bases unmatched. The CDR3 runs 14 residues. This CDR3 is CASRSQGASTEAFF. CDR3 coding DNA: TGTGCCAGCAGGTCACAGGGGGCTAGCACTGAAGCTTTCTTT.

This sequence joins TRBV5-4 and TRBJ1-2; TRBD1 matches 7 bases. This CDR3 is 14 amino acids long. Trimming cost V 3 bases and J 4 bases; bases outside gene matches: 6. The germline CDR1 and CDR2 sequences are SGHNT and YYREEE (reference sequence). Written as DNA, the CDR3 is TGTGCCAGCAGCTCCAGACAGGGCTTCTATGGCTACACCTTC. Translating it yields CASSSRQGFYGYTF.

The rearrangement links TRBV19 to TRBJ2-5; possible D gene TRBD2, 6 bases. CDR1 is LNHDA, CDR2 SQIVND, per germline (reference sequence). Trimming stripped 8 bases from V and 2 bases from J, with 12 bases between. The CDR3 contains 13 residues. The CDR3 loop reads CASGGTFQETQYF. Written as DNA, the CDR3 is TGTGCCAGTGGGGGGACTTTTCAAGAGACCCAGTACTTC.

The rearrangement joins TRBV19 to TRBJ2-3; the match to TRBD2 covers 7 bases. V shed 5 bases, J shed 0 bases, and the junction held 5 bases outside the gene matches. The CDR3 runs 15 residues. Germline assignment: CDR1 LNHDA and CDR2 SQIVND (reference sequence). The DNA for the CDR3 is TGTGCCAGTAGTGGGACGGGACTAAGCACAGATACGCAGTATTTT. Translating it yields CASSGTGLSTDTQYF. Variable domain in full (rest from reference TRBV19 and TRBJ2-3): DGGITQSPKYLFRKEGQNVTLSCEQNLNHDAMYWYRQDPGQGLRLIYYSQIVNDFQKGDIAEGYSVSREKKESFPLTVTSAQKNPTAFYLCASSGTGLSTDTQYFGPGTRLTVL.

The chain recombines TRBV2 with TRBJ1-2; 7 bases map to TRBD1. V shed 5 bases, J shed 5 bases, and the junction held 8 bases outside the gene matches. The CDR3 has 14 amino acids. Germline-derived CDR1 and CDR2 are SNHLY and FYNNEI. The CDR3 DNA sequence: TGTGCCAGCAGTTATGCCGGGACAGAATATGGCTACACCTTC. This encodes CASSYAGTEYGYTF.

This chain links TRBV5-1 with TRBJ2-3, with 12 bases fitting TRBD2. The CDR3 is 14 amino acids. Trimming cost V 4 bases and J 6 bases; bases outside gene matches: 3. The V gene's germline CDR1 is SGHRS and CDR2 YFSETQ. The CDR3 coding sequence is TGCGCCAGCAGCGCCGGGACTAGCGGGGATACGCAGTATTTT. Protein sequence: CASSAGTSGDTQYF.

The J gene is TRBJ2-4, the V gene TRBV5-6; D perhaps matches TRBD1 (6 bases). The V and J ends lost 1 base and 3 bases respectively, with 8 bases between them. Germline CDR1 SGHDT, CDR2 YYEEEE. The CDR3 covers 14 residues. The CDR3 DNA follows: TGTGCCAGCAGCTTGAGAGGGGGCAAAAACATTCAGTACTTC. Protein: CASSLRGGKNIQYF.

The chain joins TRBV6-5 to TRBJ1-2; perhaps TRBD1 as D (5 bases). From germline, CDR1 is MNHEY and CDR2 SVGAGI. The CDR3 length is 12 residues. V was pared by 8 bases and J by 4 bases, with 11 bases between. The CDR3 protein is CASGGETYGYTF. The DNA of the CDR3 is TGTGCCAGCGGAGGGGAAACCTATGGCTACACCTTC.

The chain combines TRBV5-1 with TRBJ2-2; D possibly corresponds to TRBD2 (6 bases). CDR1 is SGHRS and CDR2 is YFSETQ in the germline V gene. The V and J ends lost 0 bases and 11 bases respectively, with 20 bases between them. The CDR3 runs to 16 residues. The CDR3 sequence: CASSLGNVGGYDELFF. CDR3 DNA sequence: TGCGCCAGCAGCTTGGGCAATGTTGGAGGGTACGATGAGCTGTTTTTT. Combining the CDR3 with reference TRBV5-1 and TRBJ2-2 gives the whole variable domain KAGVTQTPRYLIKTRGQQVTLSCSPISGHRSVSWYQQTPGQGLQFLFEYFSETQRNKGNFPGRFSGRQFSNSRSEMNVSTLELGDSALYLCASSLGNVGGYDELFFGEGSRLTVL.

The V gene is TRBV6-6, the J gene TRBJ2-2; 13 bases are shared with TRBD2. The CDR3 has 16 residues. Losses at the gene ends were 8 bases for V and 5 bases for J; bases not matched to a gene: 8. CDR1 and CDR2 (germline): MNHNY, SVGAGI (reference sequence). Here the CDR3 DNA reads TGTGCCAGCCTCGGACTAGCGGGGGAAGATACCGGGGAGCTGTTTTTT. This gives the protein CASLGLAGEDTGELFF.

The CDR3 is CASLRDWGQPPTLNYGYTF. In DNA, the CDR3 is TGTGCCAGCTTACGAGACTGGGGACAGCCCCCTACCCTAAACTATGGCTACACCTTC. The genes are TRBV2 and TRBJ1-2; 7 bases align to TRBD1. The CDR3 runs 19 residues. CDR1 SNHLY and CDR2 FYNNEI come from the germline V gene. The ends lost 8 bases at V and 2 bases at J; junction bases unmatched: 23.

This clone turned up a few times. The J gene is TRBJ2-3, the V gene TRBV5-1, with 7 bases lining up with TRBD2. The CDR3 has 14 amino acids. The junction had 6 bases not matched to a gene; V was cut back by 6 bases and J by 2 bases. CDR1 is SGHRS and CDR2 is YFSETQ in the germline V gene. The CDR3: CASTLGDYTDTQYF. CDR3 DNA: TGCGCCAGCACCCTAGGGGACTACACAGATACGCAGTATTTT.